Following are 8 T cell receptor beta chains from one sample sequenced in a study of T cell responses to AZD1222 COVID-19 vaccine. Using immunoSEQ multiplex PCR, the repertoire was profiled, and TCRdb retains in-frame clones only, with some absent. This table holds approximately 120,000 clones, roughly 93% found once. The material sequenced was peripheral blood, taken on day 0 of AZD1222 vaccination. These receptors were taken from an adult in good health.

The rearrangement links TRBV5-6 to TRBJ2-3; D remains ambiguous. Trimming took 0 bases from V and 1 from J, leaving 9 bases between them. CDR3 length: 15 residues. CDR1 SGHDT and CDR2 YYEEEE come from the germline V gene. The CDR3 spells CASSLEATGTDTQYF. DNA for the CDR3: TGTGCCAGCAGCTTGGAGGCTACGGGCACAGATACGCAGTATTTT.

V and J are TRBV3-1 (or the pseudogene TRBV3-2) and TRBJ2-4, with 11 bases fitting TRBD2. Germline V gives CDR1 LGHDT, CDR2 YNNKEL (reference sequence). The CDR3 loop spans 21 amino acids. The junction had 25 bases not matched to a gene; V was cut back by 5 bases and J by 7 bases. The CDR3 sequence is CASSTRKLVAGGPWFRNIQYF. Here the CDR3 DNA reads TGTGCCAGCAGCACAAGGAAGTTGGTAGCGGGAGGGCCGTGGTTTCGGAACATTCAGTACTTC.

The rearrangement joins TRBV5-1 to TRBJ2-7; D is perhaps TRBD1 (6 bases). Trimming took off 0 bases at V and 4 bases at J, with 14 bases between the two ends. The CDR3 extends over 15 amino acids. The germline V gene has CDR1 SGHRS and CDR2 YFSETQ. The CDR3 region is CASSLDRAIGYEQYF. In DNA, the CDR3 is TGCGCCAGCAGCTTGGACAGGGCCATCGGGTACGAGCAGTACTTC. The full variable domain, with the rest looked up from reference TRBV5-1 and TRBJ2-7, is KAGVTQTPRYLIKTRGQQVTLSCSPISGHRSVSWYQQTPGQGLQFLFEYFSETQRNKGNFPGRFSGRQFSNSRSEMNVSTLELGDSALYLCASSLDRAIGYEQYFGPGTRLTVT.

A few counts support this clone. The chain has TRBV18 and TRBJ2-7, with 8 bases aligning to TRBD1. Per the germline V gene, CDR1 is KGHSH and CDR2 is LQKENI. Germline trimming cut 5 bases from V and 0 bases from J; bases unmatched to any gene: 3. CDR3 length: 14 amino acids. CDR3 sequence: CASSTGTGSYEQYF. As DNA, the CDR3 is TGTGCCAGCTCAACCGGGACAGGCTCCTACGAGCAGTACTTC. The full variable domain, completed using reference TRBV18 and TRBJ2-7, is NAGVMQNPRHLVRRRGQEARLRCSPMKGHSHVYWYRQLPEEGLKFMVYLQKENIIDESGMPKERFSAEFPKEGPSILRIQQVVRGDSAAYFCASSTGTGSYEQYFGPGTRLTVT.

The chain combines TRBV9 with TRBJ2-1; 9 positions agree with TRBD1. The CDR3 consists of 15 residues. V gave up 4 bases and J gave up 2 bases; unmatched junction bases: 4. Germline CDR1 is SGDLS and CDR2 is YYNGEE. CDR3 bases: TGTGCCAGCAGCCTCGGGGACAGGGCCTACAATGAGCAGTTCTTC. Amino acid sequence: CASSLGDRAYNEQFF.

This CDR3 reads CASSHRDTGANSPLHF. DNA of the CDR3: TGCGCCAGCAGCCACCGGGATACCGGGGCCAATTCACCCCTCCACTTT. The chain joins TRBV4-1 to TRBJ1-6, with a tentative D call TRBD1 (5 bases). Germline V gives CDR1 MGHRA, CDR2 YSYEKL. This CDR3 spans 16 amino acids. V lost 3 bases and J lost 7, with 16 bases in between.

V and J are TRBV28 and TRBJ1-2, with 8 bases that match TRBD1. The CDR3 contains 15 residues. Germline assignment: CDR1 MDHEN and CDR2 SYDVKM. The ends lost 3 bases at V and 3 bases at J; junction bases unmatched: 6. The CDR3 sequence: CASSFVDREYYGYTF. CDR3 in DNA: TGTGCCAGCAGTTTTGTGGACAGGGAGTACTATGGCTACACCTTC.

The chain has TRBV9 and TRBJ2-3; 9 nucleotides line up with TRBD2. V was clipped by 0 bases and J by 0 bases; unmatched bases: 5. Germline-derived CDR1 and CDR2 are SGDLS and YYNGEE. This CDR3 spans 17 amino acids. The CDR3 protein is CASSVGLAGTSTDTQYF. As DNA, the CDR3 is TGTGCCAGCAGCGTAGGCCTAGCGGGGACTAGCACAGATACGCAGTATTTT.